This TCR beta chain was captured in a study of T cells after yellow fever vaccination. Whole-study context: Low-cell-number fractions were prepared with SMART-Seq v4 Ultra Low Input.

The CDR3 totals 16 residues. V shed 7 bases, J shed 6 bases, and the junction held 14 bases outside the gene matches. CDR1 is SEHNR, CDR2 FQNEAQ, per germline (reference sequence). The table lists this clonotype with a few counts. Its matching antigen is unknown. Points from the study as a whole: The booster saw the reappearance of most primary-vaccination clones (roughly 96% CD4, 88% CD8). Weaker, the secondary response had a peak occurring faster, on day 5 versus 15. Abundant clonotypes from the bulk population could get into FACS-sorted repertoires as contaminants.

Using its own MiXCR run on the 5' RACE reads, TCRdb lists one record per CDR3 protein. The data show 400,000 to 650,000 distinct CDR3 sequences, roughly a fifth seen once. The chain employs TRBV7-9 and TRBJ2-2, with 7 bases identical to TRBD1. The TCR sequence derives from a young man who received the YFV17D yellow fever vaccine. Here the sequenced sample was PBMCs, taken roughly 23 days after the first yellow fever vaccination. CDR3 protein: CASKRLLGTVPGELFF. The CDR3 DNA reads TGTGCCAGCAAACGGCTGTTGGGGACAGTCCCCGGGGAGCTGTTTTTT.